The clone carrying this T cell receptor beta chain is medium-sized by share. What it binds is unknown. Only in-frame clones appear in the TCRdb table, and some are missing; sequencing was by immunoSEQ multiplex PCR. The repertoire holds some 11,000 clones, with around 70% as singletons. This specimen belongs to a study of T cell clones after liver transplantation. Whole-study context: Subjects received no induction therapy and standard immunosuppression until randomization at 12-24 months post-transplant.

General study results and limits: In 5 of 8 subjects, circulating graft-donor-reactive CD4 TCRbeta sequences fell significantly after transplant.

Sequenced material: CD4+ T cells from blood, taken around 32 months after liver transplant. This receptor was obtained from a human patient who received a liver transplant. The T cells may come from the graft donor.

In DNA form, the CDR3 reads TGTGCCAGCAGCCCCCGAGAGACTAGCAGCACCGGGGAGCTGTTTTTT. This encodes CASSPRETSSTGELFF. The chain combines TRBV7-9 with TRBJ2-2; 7 bases line up with TRBD2. Germline CDR1 reads SEHNR; CDR2 reads FQNEAQ (reference sequence). The J segment lost 4 bases and the V segment lost 5 bases, leaving 10 bases of the junction unmatched. The CDR3 totals 16 residues. The full variable domain, rest sourced from reference TRBV7-9 and TRBJ2-2, is DTGVSQNPRHKITKRGQNVTFRCDPISEHNRLYWYRQTLGQGPEFLTYFQNEAQLEKSRLLSDRFSAERPKGSFSTLEIQRTEQGDSAMYLCASSPRETSSTGELFFGEGSRLTVL.